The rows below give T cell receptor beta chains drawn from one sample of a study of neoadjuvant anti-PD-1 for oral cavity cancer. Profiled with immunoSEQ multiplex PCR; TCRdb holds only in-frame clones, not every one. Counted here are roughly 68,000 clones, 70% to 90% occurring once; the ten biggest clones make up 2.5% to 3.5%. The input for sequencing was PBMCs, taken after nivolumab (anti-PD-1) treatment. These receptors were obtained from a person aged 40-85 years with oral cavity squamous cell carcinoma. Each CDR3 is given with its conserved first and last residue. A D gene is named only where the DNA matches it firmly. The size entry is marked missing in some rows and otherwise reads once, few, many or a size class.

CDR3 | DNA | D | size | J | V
CASRGGFTEAFF | TGTGCCAGCAGGGGGGGTTTCACTGAAGCTTTCTTT | - | - | TRBJ1-1 | TRBV2
CASSSSGGNQPQHF | TGCGCCAGCAGTTCTTCAGGGGGGAATCAGCCCCAGCATTTT | TRBD1 | - | TRBJ1-5 | TRBV5-1
CASSRQTGRAFF | TGTGCCAGCAGCAGACAGACAGGGCGGGCTTTCTTT | TRBD1 | - | TRBJ1-1 | TRBV5-8
CASSQEASGGYGTQYF | TGCGCCAGCAGCCAAGAGGCTAGCGGGGGGTATGGGACCCAGTACTTC | TRBD2 | - | TRBJ2-5 | TRBV4-1
CATGGNQPQHF | TGCGCCACCGGCGGAAATCAGCCCCAGCATTTT | - | - | TRBJ1-5 | TRBV10-1
CASSLAGVQRNTGELFF | TGCGCCAGCAGCTTGGCCGGTGTACAGCGAAACACCGGGGAGCTGTTTTTT | - | - | TRBJ2-2 | TRBV5-1
CASNYVGNSRETQYF | TGTGCCAGCAATTACGTGGGAAACAGTCGGGAGACCCAGTACTTC | - | - | TRBJ2-5 | TRBV2
CASSGWDRGRNEQYF | TGTGCCAGCAGCGGATGGGACAGGGGGCGCAACGAGCAGTACTTC | TRBD1 | - | TRBJ2-7 | TRBV9
CASSLGQAGDIQYF | TGCGCCAGCAGTTTAGGACAGGCGGGAGACATTCAGTACTTC | - | - | TRBJ2-4 | TRBV5-1
CASSQRPLNGYTF | TGTGCCAGCAGCCAGCGACCCTTGAATGGCTACACCTTC | - | - | TRBJ1-2 | TRBV14
CASSLPPGGYEQYF | TGTGCCAGCAGCCTGCCGCCAGGGGGGTACGAGCAGTACTTC | - | - | TRBJ2-7 | TRBV5-6
CASSGGNSNYGYTF | TGTGCCAGCAGTGGGGGAAACAGCAACTATGGCTACACCTTC | - | - | TRBJ1-2 | TRBV2
CASSPDRVGEQYF | TGTGCCAGCAGTCCTGACAGGGTGGGGGAGCAGTACTTC | TRBD1 | - | TRBJ2-7 | TRBV7-3
CASTRVRGRGTQYF | TGTGCCAGCACCCGCGTGAGGGGCCGCGGGACCCAGTACTTC | - | - | TRBJ2-5 | TRBV11-2
CASQPGIYNEQFF | TGTGCCAGCCAGCCAGGGATCTACAATGAGCAGTTCTTC | - | - | TRBJ2-1 | TRBV6-6
CASSRGWADTDTQYF | TGTGCCAGCAGCCGCGGGTGGGCAGACACAGATACGCAGTATTTT | - | - | TRBJ2-3 | TRBV7-8
CASSVAGTLTEAFF | TGTGCCAGCAGCGTAGCGGGAACCCTCACTGAAGCTTTCTTT | - | - | TRBJ1-1 | TRBV9
CASSKELGTVNTGELFF | TGTGCCAGCAGCAAAGAGTTGGGGACAGTGAACACCGGGGAGCTGTTTTTT | - | - | TRBJ2-2 | TRBV21-1
CASSHEPGQEYGYTF | TGTGCCAGCAGTCACGAGCCGGGACAAGAGTATGGCTACACCTTC | - | - | TRBJ1-2 | TRBV6-1
CASSFRVGDTGELFF | TGTGCCAGCAGCTTCAGGGTCGGGGACACCGGGGAGCTGTTTTTT | - | few | TRBJ2-2 | TRBV5-6
CASSLLANEKLFF | TGTGCCAGCAGCTTATTAGCTAATGAAAAACTGTTTTTT | - | - | TRBJ1-4 | TRBV7-2
CASGLINQPQHF | TGTGCCAGCGGACTTATTAATCAGCCCCAGCATTTT | - | - | TRBJ1-5 | TRBV28
CASRGGAYGYTF | TGTGCCAGCAGAGGGGGCGCCTATGGCTACACCTTC | TRBD1 | - | TRBJ1-2 | TRBV7-2
CASSLQGMEAKNIQYF | TGTGCCAGCAGCCTACAGGGGATGGAGGCCAAAAACATTCAGTACTTC | TRBD1 | few | TRBJ2-4 | TRBV5-6
CASSSALISYEQYF | TGTGCCAGCAGCTCCGCGCTTATTTCTTACGAGCAGTACTTC | - | - | TRBJ2-7 | TRBV7-2
CASSLDMSASGTLEQYF | TGTGCCAGCAGCTTAGATATGTCGGCTAGCGGGACCTTGGAGCAGTACTTC | TRBD2 | - | TRBJ2-5 | TRBV11-2
CASRWTWEQPQHF | TGTGCCAGCAGGTGGACATGGGAACAGCCCCAGCATTTT | - | - | TRBJ1-5 | TRBV2
CAIRARDRGIPQGTGELFF | TGTGCCATCAGAGCAAGGGACAGGGGGATCCCCCAGGGCACCGGGGAGCTGTTTTTT | TRBD1 | - | TRBJ2-2 | TRBV10-3
CASSPGTAQETQYF | TGTGCTAGCAGCCCAGGAACAGCACAAGAGACCCAGTACTTC | - | - | TRBJ2-5 | TRBV7-7
CASSSLTGPDGYTF | TGTGCCAGCAGCTCGCTGACAGGGCCGGATGGCTACACCTTC | TRBD1 | few | TRBJ1-2 | TRBV5-5
CAIISKPHNGGYTF | TGTGCCATCATATCAAAACCTCACAATGGGGGCTACACCTTC | - | - | TRBJ1-2 | TRBV10-3
CASTLGTPNTGELFF | TGCGCCAGCACCTTGGGGACACCGAACACCGGGGAGCTGTTTTTT | - | - | TRBJ2-2 | TRBV5-1
CASSQRDRASEQYF | TGCGCCAGCAGCCAACGGGACAGGGCGAGCGAGCAGTACTTC | TRBD1 | - | TRBJ2-7 | TRBV5-1
CASSSLPAEAFF | TGTGCCAGCAGCTCCCTTCCCGCTGAAGCTTTCTTT | - | - | TRBJ1-1 | TRBV7-9
CASSDRRLAGVYAETQYF | TGTGCCAGCAGTGACAGAAGGCTAGCGGGAGTTTATGCGGAGACCCAGTACTTC | TRBD2 | - | TRBJ2-5 | TRBV25-1
CAWSGLGEQYF | TGTGCCTGGAGCGGTCTGGGCGAGCAGTACTTC | - | - | TRBJ2-7 | TRBV30
CASSVQDYSEQFF | TGTGCCAGCAGTGTTCAGGACTATTCTGAGCAGTTCTTC | - | - | TRBJ2-1 | TRBV6-1
CASSPAGQINYGYTF | TGCGCCAGCAGCCCAGCGGGACAGATTAACTATGGCTACACCTTC | TRBD1 | - | TRBJ1-2 | TRBV5-1
CASTTFYQSTVEAFF | TGTGCCAGTACCACCTTTTACCAGAGTACAGTCGAAGCTTTCTTT | - | - | TRBJ1-1 | TRBV19
CAWSRNEQFF | TGTGCCTGGTCGCGGAATGAGCAGTTCTTC | - | - | TRBJ2-1 | TRBV30
CASSLRGSTEAFF | TGTGCCAGCAGCTTACGGGGAAGCACTGAAGCTTTCTTT | - | - | TRBJ1-1 | TRBV7-9
CASSAGTAEQYF | TGTGCCAGCAGCGCCGGGACAGCTGAGCAGTACTTC | TRBD1 | - | TRBJ2-7 | TRBV5-4
CASSPPGQGRRYGYTF | TGTGCCAGCTCACCACCCGGACAGGGCAGACGCTATGGCTACACCTTC | TRBD1 | - | TRBJ1-2 | TRBV18
CASSSEPGQGRYEQYF | TGTGCCAGCAGTTCCGAACCGGGACAGGGAAGATACGAGCAGTACTTC | TRBD1 | - | TRBJ2-7 | TRBV6-5
CASSPGGRMWEQYF | TGTGCCAGCTCACCGGGGGGGCGAATGTGGGAGCAGTACTTC | - | - | TRBJ2-7 | TRBV18
CATRTGGAGSTEAFF | TGTGCCACCAGGACAGGGGGCGCGGGGAGTACTGAAGCTTTCTTT | TRBD1 | - | TRBJ1-1 | TRBV6-5
CASSHYRTLKQFF | TGTGCCAGCAGCCATTATAGGACGCTTAAGCAGTTCTTC | - | - | TRBJ2-1 | TRBV7-9
CAWSVGSSYEQYF | TGTGCCTGGAGTGTAGGGAGCTCCTACGAGCAGTACTTC | - | - | TRBJ2-7 | TRBV30
CASEGANTEAFF | TGTGCCAGCGAGGGAGCGAACACTGAAGCTTTCTTT | - | - | TRBJ1-1 | TRBV2
CASRREYEQYF | TGTGCCAGCAGAAGGGAGTACGAGCAGTACTTC | - | - | TRBJ2-7 | TRBV2